Listed below are T cell receptor beta chains from one sample, sequenced in a study of Ad26.COV2.S vaccination and SARS-CoV-2 variants. Produced via immunoSEQ multiplex PCR; TCRdb's table is partial and in-frame only. The repertoire holds roughly 380,000 clones, with approximately 84% as singletons. Sequenced here: peripheral blood, sampled in a trial of Ad26.COV2.S vaccine versus placebo. The receptors come from a person aged 18-60 years who received the Ad26.COV2.S COVID-19 vaccine or a placebo. Both conserved end residues are part of each CDR3. The D gene is left open where the match is weak. Clone size, where shown, is once, few, many, or a class for clones that have expanded.

V gene	clone size	J gene	D gene	CDR3 protein	CDR3 DNA
TRBV6-4	NA	TRBJ1-1	NA	CARERERINTEAFF	TGTGCCAGAGAAAGAGAGAGGATTAACACTGAAGCTTTCTTT
TRBV6-2/TRBV6-3	few	TRBJ1-5	NA	CASSYPEAQHF	TGTGCCAGCAGTTACCCGGAGGCCCAGCATTTT
TRBV9	NA	TRBJ2-5	NA	CASSVGWTGSQETQYF	TGTGCCAGCAGCGTGGGGTGGACGGGTTCCCAAGAGACCCAGTACTTC
TRBV11-2	NA	TRBJ2-7	TRBD1	CASSRDRGYEQYF	TGTGCCAGCAGCAGGGACAGGGGGTACGAGCAGTACTTC
TRBV5-1	once	TRBJ2-5	NA	CASSLTPGPQQETQYF	TGCGCCAGCAGCTTGACACCGGGACCCCAGCAAGAGACCCAGTACTTC
TRBV7-2	NA	TRBJ1-1	NA	CASSLVQVGMNTEAFF	TGTGCCAGCAGCTTAGTACAGGTTGGAATGAACACTGAAGCTTTCTTT
TRBV11-2	once	TRBJ2-7	TRBD2	CASSLNFAGTSYFYEQYF	TGTGCCAGCAGCTTAAACTTCGCCGGGACTAGTTATTTCTACGAGCAGTACTTC
TRBV7-2	NA	TRBJ1-3	NA	CASSSQSKSGRPGNTIYF	TGTGCCAGCAGCTCGCAATCTAAGTCAGGGCGCCCTGGAAACACCATATATTTT
TRBV6-5	NA	TRBJ1-2	TRBD1	CASSTQGTVPFGYTF	TGTGCCAGCAGTACCCAAGGGACAGTACCTTTTGGCTACACCTTC
TRBV3-1/TRBV3-2	NA	TRBJ1-2	NA	CASSQDLGFSGYTF	TGTGCCAGCAGCCAAGATTTAGGGTTTTCTGGCTACACCTTC
TRBV19	NA	TRBJ2-7	NA	CASSYAGSSYEQYF	TGTGCCAGTAGTTACGCCGGGAGCTCCTACGAGCAGTACTTC
TRBV19	NA	TRBJ2-1	NA	CASSTRDTITNEQFF	TGTGCCAGTAGTACCCGGGACACCATAACGAATGAGCAGTTCTTC
TRBV7-6	NA	TRBJ2-7	TRBD2	CASSLGTREGPGYEQYF	TGTGCCAGCAGCTTAGGGACAAGGGAGGGCCCTGGCTACGAGCAGTACTTC
TRBV30	NA	TRBJ2-2	TRBD2	CAWSVPYGRAIRIGELFF	TGTGCCTGGAGTGTACCGTACGGGAGGGCCATAAGAATCGGGGAGCTGTTTTTT
TRBV28	NA	TRBJ2-7	TRBD2	CASKTSESYEQYF	TGTGCCAGCAAAACTAGCGAGTCCTACGAGCAGTACTTC
TRBV19	NA	TRBJ2-2	NA	CASTEHGITGELFF	TGTGCCAGTACCGAACACGGGATCACCGGGGAGCTGTTTTTT
TRBV27	NA	TRBJ2-7	NA	CASSLNTFYEQYF	TGTGCCAGCAGTCTTAACACCTTCTACGAGCAGTACTTC
TRBV29-1	NA	TRBJ1-1	NA	CSVEGWGFSPPEEAFF	TGCAGCGTTGAAGGTTGGGGATTTTCGCCCCCCGAAGAAGCTTTCTTT
TRBV27	NA	TRBJ1-1	NA	CASRVGDLNTEAFF	TGTGCCAGCAGGGTGGGGGATTTGAACACTGAAGCTTTCTTT
TRBV6-2/TRBV6-3	once	TRBJ1-4	NA	CASSYQGGSYEKLFF	TGTGCCAGCAGTTACCAAGGGGGATCCTATGAAAAACTGTTTTTT
TRBV6-6	NA	TRBJ1-3	NA	CASSYSMVKSGNTIYF	TGTGCCAGCAGTTACTCGATGGTCAAATCTGGAAACACCATATATTTT
TRBV6-2/TRBV6-3	NA	TRBJ2-3	NA	CASSYRGYTDTQYF	TGTGCCAGCAGCTATCGTGGGTACACAGATACGCAGTATTTT
TRBV6-1	many	TRBJ1-2	NA	CASSETVLWGYTF	TGTGCCAGCAGTGAGACAGTTCTCTGGGGCTACACCTTC
TRBV5-6	many	TRBJ2-7	NA	CASSLGSWGRSYEQYF	TGTGCCAGCAGCTTGGGTAGTTGGGGTCGCTCCTACGAGCAGTACTTC
TRBV12-5	NA	TRBJ2-5	TRBD1	CASGRETGGQETQYF	TGTGCTAGTGGCCGGGAGACAGGGGGTCAAGAGACCCAGTACTTC
TRBV29-1	NA	TRBJ1-1	TRBD1	CSVEAPGGGGAFF	TGCAGCGTTGAGGCGCCAGGGGGTGGTGGAGCTTTCTTT
TRBV7-2	NA	TRBJ1-4	NA	CASSLTPEEKLFF	TGTGCCAGCAGCCTAACCCCTGAGGAAAAACTGTTTTTT
TRBV19	NA	TRBJ1-6	NA	CASSSDTSNSPLHF	TGTGCCAGTAGTTCCGACACCTCCAATTCACCCCTCCACTTT
TRBV7-2	NA	TRBJ1-5	NA	CASSLRGGPSEPQHF	TGTGCCAGCAGCTTAAGGGGGGGCCCCTCGGAGCCCCAGCATTTT
TRBV11-3	NA	TRBJ2-2	TRBD2	CASSSGERGTGELFF	TGTGCCAGCAGTTCGGGGGAGCGGGGCACCGGGGAGCTGTTTTTT
TRBV18	NA	TRBJ1-3	NA	CASSPWGEGSGNTIYF	TGTGCCAGCTCACCTTGGGGAGAGGGCTCTGGAAACACCATATATTTT
TRBV19	NA	TRBJ2-7	TRBD1	CASSINRQGRDYEQYF	TGTGCCAGTAGTATAAATCGACAGGGCCGTGACTACGAGCAGTACTTC
TRBV11-2	NA	TRBJ2-7	NA	CASSHTDYEQYF	TGTGCCAGCAGCCATACGGACTACGAGCAGTACTTC
TRBV6-1	NA	TRBJ1-1	TRBD1	CASSDETGWMSEAFF	TGTGCCAGCAGTGACGAGACAGGGTGGATGTCTGAAGCTTTCTTT
TRBV6-2/TRBV6-3	NA	TRBJ2-4	NA	CASSYEVGGSNIQYF	TGTGCCAGCAGTTACGAGGTAGGGGGAAGTAACATTCAGTACTTC
TRBV20-1	NA	TRBJ2-6	NA	CSASGASSGANVLTF	TGCAGTGCTAGTGGTGCTAGCTCTGGGGCCAACGTCCTGACTTTC
TRBV10-1	NA	TRBJ2-5	TRBD1	CASSVTGGRGTQYF	TGCGCCAGCAGTGTAACAGGGGGCCGGGGGACCCAGTACTTC
TRBV4-1	NA	TRBJ1-2	NA	CASSQEGGAGDYGYTF	TGCGCCAGCAGCCAAGAAGGCGGGGCAGGGGACTATGGCTACACCTTC
TRBV7-2	NA	TRBJ2-7	NA	CASSFATGETEQYF	TGTGCCAGCAGCTTTGCTACAGGAGAGACCGAGCAGTACTTC
TRBV6-2/TRBV6-3	once	TRBJ2-7	NA	CASSKDKTYEQYF	TGTGCCAGCAGTAAGGACAAGACCTACGAGCAGTACTTC
TRBV6-5	NA	TRBJ1-4	NA	CASKGQRPYEKLFF	TGTGCCAGCAAGGGGCAAAGGCCCTATGAAAAACTGTTTTTT
TRBV18	NA	TRBJ1-5	NA	CASSPLKGLSNQPQHF	TGTGCCAGCTCACCGCTCAAGGGCCTGAGCAATCAGCCCCAGCATTTT
TRBV7-8	NA	TRBJ2-3	NA	CASRRGRLTDTQYF	TGTGCCAGCAGACGGGGGCGCTTAACAGATACGCAGTATTTT
TRBV28	few	TRBJ2-7	TRBD2	CASSLPGTSGISYEQYF	TGTGCCAGCAGTTTACCCGGGACTAGCGGGATATCCTACGAGCAGTACTTC
TRBV7-9	NA	TRBJ1-6	TRBD1	CASSPGTVYNSPLHF	TGTGCCAGCAGCCCCGGGACAGTCTATAATTCACCCCTCCACTTT
TRBV7-2	once	TRBJ2-5	NA	CASSSQGRGEETQYF	TGTGCCAGCAGCTCCCAGGGGAGGGGAGAAGAGACCCAGTACTTC